This TCR beta chain was sequenced during a study of blood T cell repertoires in COVID-19. Germline V gene data show CDR1 as SQVTM and CDR2 as ANQGSEA. The CDR3 has 13 residues. The ends were cut back, 3 bases at V and 7 bases at J, with 16 bases in the middle. Original processing methods: Reference gene primers were amplified, and this amplification served to estimate nucleated cell counts. The assay was immunoSEQ multiplex PCR, and TCRdb's table has in-frame clones only and misses some. The D gene and trimming were derived from the DNA, and the V and J assignments and clone size from that table. The sample gives about 400,000 clones, approximately 86% of which show up once; 3% is in the top ten.

The sample taken for sequencing was peripheral blood. The sequence was collected from a human donor in a cohort sampled during active COVID-19. The rearrangement joins TRBV29-1 to TRBJ2-7, with D tentatively TRBD1 (5 bases). The CDR3 DNA reads TGCAGCGTTGACCATGGCCAGGGTAGGGAGCAGTACTTC. Protein product: CSVDHGQGREQYF.